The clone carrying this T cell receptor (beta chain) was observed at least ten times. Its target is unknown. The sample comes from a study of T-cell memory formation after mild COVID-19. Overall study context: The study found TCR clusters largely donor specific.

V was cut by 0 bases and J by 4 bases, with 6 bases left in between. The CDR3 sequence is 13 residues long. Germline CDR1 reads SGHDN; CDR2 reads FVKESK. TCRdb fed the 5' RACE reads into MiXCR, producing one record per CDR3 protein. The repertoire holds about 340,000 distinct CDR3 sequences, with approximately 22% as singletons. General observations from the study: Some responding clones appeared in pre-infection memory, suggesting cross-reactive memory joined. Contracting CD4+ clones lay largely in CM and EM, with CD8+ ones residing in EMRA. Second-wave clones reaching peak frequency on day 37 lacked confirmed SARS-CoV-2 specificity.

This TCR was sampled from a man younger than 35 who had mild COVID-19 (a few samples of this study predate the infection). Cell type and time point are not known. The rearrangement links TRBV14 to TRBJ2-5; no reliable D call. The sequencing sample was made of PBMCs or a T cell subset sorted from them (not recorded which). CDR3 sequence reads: CASSQDWGETQYF. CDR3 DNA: TGTGCCAGCAGCCAAGATTGGGGAGAGACCCAGTACTTC.